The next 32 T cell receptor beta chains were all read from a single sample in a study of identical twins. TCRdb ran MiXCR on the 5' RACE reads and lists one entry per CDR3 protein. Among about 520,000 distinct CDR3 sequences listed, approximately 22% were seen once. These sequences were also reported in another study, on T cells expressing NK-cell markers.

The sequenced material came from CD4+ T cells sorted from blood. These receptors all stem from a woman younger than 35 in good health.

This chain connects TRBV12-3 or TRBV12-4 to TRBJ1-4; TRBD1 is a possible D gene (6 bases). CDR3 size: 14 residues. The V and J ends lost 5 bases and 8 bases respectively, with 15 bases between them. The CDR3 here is CASSPGGHREKLFF. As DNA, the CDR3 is TGTGCCAGCAGTCCTGGGGGGCACCGGGAAAAACTGTTTTTT.

CDR3 residues: CASSLQGQGVGYTF. CDR3 sequence (DNA): TGTGCCAGCAGCTTACAGGGACAGGGAGTAGGATACACCTTC. The J gene is TRBJ1-2, the V gene TRBV11-2; 9 bases align to TRBD1. CDR1 is SGHAT and CDR2 is FQNNGV in the germline V gene. CDR3 size: 14 residues. With V trimmed by 2 bases and J by 11 bases, 9 bases remained unmatched.

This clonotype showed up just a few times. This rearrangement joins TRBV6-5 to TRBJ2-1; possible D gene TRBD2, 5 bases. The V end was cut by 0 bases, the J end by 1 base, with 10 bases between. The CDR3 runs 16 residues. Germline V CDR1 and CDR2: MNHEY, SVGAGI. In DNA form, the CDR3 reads TGTGCCAGCAGTTACTCGAGGGTGGAATCCTACAATGAGCAGTTCTTC. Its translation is CASSYSRVESYNEQFF.

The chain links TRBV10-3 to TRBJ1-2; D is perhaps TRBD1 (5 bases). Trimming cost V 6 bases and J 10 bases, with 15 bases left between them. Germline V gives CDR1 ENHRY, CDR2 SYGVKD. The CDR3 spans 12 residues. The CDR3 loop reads CAISPTQGTYTF. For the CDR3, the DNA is TGTGCCATCAGCCCCACTCAAGGGACCTACACCTTC.

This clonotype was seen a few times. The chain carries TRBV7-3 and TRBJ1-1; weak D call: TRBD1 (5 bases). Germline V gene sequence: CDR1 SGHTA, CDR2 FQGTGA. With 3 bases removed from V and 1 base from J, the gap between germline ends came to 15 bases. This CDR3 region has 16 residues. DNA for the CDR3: TGTGCCAGCAGCTTGGGGGACTTATATTCGAACACTGAAGCTTTCTTT. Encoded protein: CASSLGDLYSNTEAFF.

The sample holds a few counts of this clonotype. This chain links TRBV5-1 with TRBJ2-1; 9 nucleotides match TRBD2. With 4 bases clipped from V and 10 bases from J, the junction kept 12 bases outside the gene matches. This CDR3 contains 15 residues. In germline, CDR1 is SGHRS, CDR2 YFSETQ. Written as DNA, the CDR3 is TGCGCCAGCAGCATCCGAGCGGGGGGTGGAGCGGAGCAGTTCTTC. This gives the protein CASSIRAGGGAEQFF.

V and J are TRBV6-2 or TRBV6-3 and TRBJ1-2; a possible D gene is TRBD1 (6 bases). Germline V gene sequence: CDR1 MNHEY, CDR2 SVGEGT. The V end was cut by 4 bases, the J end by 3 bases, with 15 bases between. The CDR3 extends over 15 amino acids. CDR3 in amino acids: CASSWGTPPYYGYTF. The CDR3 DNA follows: TGTGCCAGCAGTTGGGGGACACCACCCTACTATGGCTACACCTTC.

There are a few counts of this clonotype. CDR3 sequence (DNA): TGTGCTCGGGCCATTCAGTACTTC. Translation: CARAIQYF. The chain has TRBV24-1 and TRBJ2-4; D ambiguous. Germline V lookup: CDR1 KGHDR, CDR2 SFDVKD. There are 8 residues in the CDR3.

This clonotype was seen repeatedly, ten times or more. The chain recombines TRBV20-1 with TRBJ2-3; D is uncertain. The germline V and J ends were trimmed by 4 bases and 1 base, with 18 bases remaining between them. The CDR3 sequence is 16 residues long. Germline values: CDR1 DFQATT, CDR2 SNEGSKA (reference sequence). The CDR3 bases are TGCAGTGCTACCTCCCGATACCGATACGGCACAGATACGCAGTATTTT. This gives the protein CSATSRYRYGTDTQYF.

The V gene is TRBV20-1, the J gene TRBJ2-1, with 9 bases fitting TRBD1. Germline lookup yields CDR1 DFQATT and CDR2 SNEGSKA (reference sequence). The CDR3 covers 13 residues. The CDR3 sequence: CSASGQGRNEQFF. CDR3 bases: TGCAGCGCCTCCGGACAGGGGAGGAATGAGCAGTTCTTC.

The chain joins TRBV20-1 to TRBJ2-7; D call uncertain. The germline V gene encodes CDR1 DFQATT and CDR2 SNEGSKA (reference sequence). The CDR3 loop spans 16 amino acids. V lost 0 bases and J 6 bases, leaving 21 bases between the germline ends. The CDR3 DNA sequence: TGCAGTGCTAGAGAGTATTTAGGGTCAGAAGTGGGCGAGCAGTACTTC. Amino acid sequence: CSAREYLGSEVGEQYF.

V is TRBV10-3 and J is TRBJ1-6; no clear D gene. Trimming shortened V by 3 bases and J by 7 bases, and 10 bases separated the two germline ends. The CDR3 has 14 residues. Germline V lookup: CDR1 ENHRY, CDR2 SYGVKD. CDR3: CAISDSLANSPLHF. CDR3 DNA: TGTGCCATCAGTGATAGTCTTGCAAATTCACCCCTCCACTTT.

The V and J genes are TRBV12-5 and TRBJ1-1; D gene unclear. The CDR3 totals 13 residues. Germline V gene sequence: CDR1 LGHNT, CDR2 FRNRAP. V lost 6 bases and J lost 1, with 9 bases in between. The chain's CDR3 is CASGSDSNTEAFF. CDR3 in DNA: TGTGCTAGTGGCTCGGATTCGAACACTGAAGCTTTCTTT.

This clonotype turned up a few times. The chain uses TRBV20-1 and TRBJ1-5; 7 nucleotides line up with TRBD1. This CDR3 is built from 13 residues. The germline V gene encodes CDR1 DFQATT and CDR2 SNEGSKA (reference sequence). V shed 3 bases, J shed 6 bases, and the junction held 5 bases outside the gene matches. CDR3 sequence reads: CSASTGAGQPQHF. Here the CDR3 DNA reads TGCAGTGCTAGTACAGGGGCCGGTCAGCCCCAGCATTTT.

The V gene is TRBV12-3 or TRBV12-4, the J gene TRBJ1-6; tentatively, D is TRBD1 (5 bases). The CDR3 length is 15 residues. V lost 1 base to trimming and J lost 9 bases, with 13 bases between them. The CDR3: CASSLEGSNGSPLHF. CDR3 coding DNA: TGTGCCAGCAGTTTAGAGGGGAGTAATGGTTCACCCCTCCACTTT.

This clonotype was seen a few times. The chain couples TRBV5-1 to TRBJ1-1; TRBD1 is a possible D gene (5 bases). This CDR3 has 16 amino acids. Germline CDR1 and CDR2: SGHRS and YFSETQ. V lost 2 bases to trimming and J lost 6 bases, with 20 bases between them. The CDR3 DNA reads TGCGCCAGCAGCTTCCTCGAGGGGAGGAGGTTCCCTGAAGCTTTCTTT. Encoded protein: CASSFLEGRRFPEAFF.

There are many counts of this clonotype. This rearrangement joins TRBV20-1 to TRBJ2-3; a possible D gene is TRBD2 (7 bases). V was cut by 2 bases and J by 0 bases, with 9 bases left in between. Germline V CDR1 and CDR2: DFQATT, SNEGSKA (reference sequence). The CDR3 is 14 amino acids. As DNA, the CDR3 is TGCAGTGCTAGACCGGGGGGCAGCACAGATACGCAGTATTTT. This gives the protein CSARPGGSTDTQYF.

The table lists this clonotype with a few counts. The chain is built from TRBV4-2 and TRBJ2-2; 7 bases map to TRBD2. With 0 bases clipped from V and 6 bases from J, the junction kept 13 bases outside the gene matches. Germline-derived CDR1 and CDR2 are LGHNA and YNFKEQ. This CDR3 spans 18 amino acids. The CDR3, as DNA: TGTGCCAGCAGCCAAGACCCCCTAACTAGCGTCTCCTCCGGGGAGCTGTTTTTT. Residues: CASSQDPLTSVSSGELFF.

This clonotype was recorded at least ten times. The CDR3 sequence is CAGSSGQRSYEQYF. The CDR3 DNA is TGTGCCGGGAGTAGTGGACAGCGTTCCTACGAGCAGTACTTC. This rearrangement joins TRBV10-3 to TRBJ2-7, with TRBD1 as a possible D gene (6 bases). The length of the CDR3 is 14 residues. Germline-derived CDR1 and CDR2 are ENHRY and SYGVKD. Trimming stripped 11 bases from V and 1 base from J, with 18 bases between.

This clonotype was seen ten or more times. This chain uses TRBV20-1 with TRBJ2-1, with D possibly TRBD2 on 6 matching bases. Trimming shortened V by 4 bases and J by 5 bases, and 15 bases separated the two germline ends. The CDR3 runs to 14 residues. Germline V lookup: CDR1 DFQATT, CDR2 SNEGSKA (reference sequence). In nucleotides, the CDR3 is TGCAGTGCTACGGACTACTCGGACGACAATGAGCAGTTCTTC. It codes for CSATDYSDDNEQFF.

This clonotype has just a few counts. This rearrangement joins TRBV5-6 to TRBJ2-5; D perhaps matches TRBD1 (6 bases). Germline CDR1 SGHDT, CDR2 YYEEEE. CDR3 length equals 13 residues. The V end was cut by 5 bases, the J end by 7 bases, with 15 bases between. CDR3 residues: CASSWARGGTQYF. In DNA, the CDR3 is TGTGCCAGCAGTTGGGCCCGAGGGGGGACCCAGTACTTC.

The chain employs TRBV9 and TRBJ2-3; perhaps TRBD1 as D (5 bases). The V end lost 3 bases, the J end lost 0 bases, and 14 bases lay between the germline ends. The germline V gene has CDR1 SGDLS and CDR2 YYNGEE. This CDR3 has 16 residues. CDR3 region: CASSEGLTPSTDTQYF. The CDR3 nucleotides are TGTGCCAGCAGCGAGGGGCTTACCCCTAGCACAGATACGCAGTATTTT.

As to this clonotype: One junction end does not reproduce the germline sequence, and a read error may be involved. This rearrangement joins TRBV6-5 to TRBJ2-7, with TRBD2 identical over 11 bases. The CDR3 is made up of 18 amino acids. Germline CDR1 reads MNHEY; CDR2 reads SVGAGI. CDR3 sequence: CACSSQIPSGRPTYEQYF. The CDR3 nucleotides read TGTGCCTGCAGTTCCCAGATCCCTAGCGGGAGGCCCACCTACGAGCAGTACTTC.

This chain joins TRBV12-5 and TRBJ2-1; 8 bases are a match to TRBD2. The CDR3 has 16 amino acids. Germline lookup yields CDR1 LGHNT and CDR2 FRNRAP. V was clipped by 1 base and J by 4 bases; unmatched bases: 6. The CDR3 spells CASGLARGGQYNEQFF. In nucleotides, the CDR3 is TGTGCTAGTGGTTTGGCCCGCGGGGGGCAATACAATGAGCAGTTCTTC.

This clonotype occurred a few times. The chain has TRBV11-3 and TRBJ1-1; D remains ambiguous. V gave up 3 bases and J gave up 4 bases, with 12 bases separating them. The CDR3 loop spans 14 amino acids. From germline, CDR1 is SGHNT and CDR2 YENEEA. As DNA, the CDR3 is TGTGCCAGCAGCTTGGTAGGTCCAAGCACTGAAGCTTTCTTT. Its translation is CASSLVGPSTEAFF.

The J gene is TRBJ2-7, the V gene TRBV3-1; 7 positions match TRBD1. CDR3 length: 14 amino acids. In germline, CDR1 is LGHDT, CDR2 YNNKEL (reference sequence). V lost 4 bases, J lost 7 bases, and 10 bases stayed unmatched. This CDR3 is CASSPVDRLREQYF. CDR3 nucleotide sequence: TGTGCCAGCAGCCCTGTGGACAGGTTGAGGGAGCAGTACTTC.

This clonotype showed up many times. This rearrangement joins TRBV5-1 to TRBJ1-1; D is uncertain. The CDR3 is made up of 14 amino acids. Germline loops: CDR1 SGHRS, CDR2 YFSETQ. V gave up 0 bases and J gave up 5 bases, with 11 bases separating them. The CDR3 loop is CASSLDPGRTEAFF. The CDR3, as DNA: TGCGCCAGCAGCTTGGATCCTGGGAGGACTGAAGCTTTCTTT. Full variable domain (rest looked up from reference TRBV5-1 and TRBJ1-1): KAGVTQTPRYLIKTRGQQVTLSCSPISGHRSVSWYQQTPGQGLQFLFEYFSETQRNKGNFPGRFSGRQFSNSRSEMNVSTLELGDSALYLCASSLDPGRTEAFFGQGTRLTVV.

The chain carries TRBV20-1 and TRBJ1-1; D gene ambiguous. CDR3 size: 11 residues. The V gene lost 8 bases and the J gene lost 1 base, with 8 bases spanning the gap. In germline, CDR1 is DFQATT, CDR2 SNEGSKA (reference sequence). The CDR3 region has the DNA TGCAGTACCCGGGGGAACACTGAAGCTTTCTTT. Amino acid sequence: CSTRGNTEAFF.

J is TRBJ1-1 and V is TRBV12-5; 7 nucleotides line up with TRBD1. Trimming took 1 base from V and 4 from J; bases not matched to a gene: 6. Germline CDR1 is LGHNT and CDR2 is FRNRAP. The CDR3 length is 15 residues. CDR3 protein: CASGLEWDRVTEAFF. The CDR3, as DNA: TGTGCTAGTGGTTTGGAATGGGACAGAGTCACTGAAGCTTTCTTT.

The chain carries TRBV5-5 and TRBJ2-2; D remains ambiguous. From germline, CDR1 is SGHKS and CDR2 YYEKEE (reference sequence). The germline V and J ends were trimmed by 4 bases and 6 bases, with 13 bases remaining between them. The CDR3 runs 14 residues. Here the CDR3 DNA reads TGTGCCAGCAGCCTTTACTACGCCGCCGGGGAGCTGTTTTTT. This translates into CASSLYYAAGELFF.

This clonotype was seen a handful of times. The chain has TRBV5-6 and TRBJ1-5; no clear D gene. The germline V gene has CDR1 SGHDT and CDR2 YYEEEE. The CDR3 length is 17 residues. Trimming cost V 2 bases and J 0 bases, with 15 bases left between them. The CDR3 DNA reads TGTGCCAGCAGCTTAGGATGGGCAGCCACTAGCAATCAGCCCCAGCATTTT. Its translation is CASSLGWAATSNQPQHF.

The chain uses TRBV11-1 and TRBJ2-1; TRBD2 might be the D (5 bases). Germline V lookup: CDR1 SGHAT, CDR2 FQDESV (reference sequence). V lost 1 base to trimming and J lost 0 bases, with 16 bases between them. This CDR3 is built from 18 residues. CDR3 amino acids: CASSLEKVLGSSYNEQFF. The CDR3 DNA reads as TGTGCCAGCAGCTTAGAAAAGGTGTTAGGGAGCTCCTACAATGAGCAGTTCTTC.